The 30 T cell receptor beta chains below all came from one sample that was sequenced in a study of cytomegalovirus exposure and HLA in healthy donors. Primers for the PCR totalled 60 Vbeta and 13 Jbeta. Libraries were prepared by immunoSEQ multiplex PCR; TCRdb keeps only in-frame clonotypes and omits some of them. The sample gives approximately 120,000 clones, over 70% of which show up once; roughly 3% is in the top ten. The sequenced material came from PBMCs. The receptors were gathered from a man in his thirties or forties in good health and CMV-seronegative.

The chain joins TRBV6-6 to TRBJ2-3; 11 positions agree with TRBD2. Germline V CDR1 and CDR2: MNHNY, SVGAGI (reference sequence). The junction had 5 bases not matched to a gene; V was cut back by 6 bases and J by 6 bases. The CDR3 covers 14 residues. CDR3 amino acids: CASRLAGAADTQYF. Here the CDR3 DNA reads TGTGCCAGCAGACTAGCGGGAGCGGCTGATACGCAGTATTTT.

This clone was counted once. One junction end does not reproduce the germline sequence, and a read error may be involved. The chain has TRBV5-1 and TRBJ2-7, with 10 bases aligning to TRBD1. CDR1 and CDR2 from the germline V gene are SGHRS and YFSETQ. CDR3 length: 14 amino acids. The chain's CDR3 is CASTLTGGANEQYF. In nucleotides, the CDR3 is TGCGCCAGCACCTTGACAGGGGGCGCGAATGAGCAGTACTTC.

This clone was seen only a few times. The chain couples TRBV5-4 to TRBJ2-2, with 9 bases lining up with TRBD2. The CDR3 length is 15 residues. Losses at the gene ends were 0 bases for V and 4 bases for J; bases not matched to a gene: 1. Germline V gene lookup returns CDR1 SGHNT and CDR2 YYREEE (reference sequence). As DNA, the CDR3 is TGTGCCAGCAGCTTGGGACTAGCGGTCACCGGGGAGCTGTTTTTT. Protein product: CASSLGLAVTGELFF.

The J gene is TRBJ2-3, the V gene TRBV5-6, with 11 bases identical to TRBD1. V trimming: 5 bases; J trimming: 3 bases; junction bases outside the gene matches: 5. In germline, CDR1 is SGHDT, CDR2 YYEEEE. The CDR3 has 15 amino acids. CDR3 loop: CASSSGTGGTDTQYF. CDR3 nucleotides: TGTGCCAGCAGTTCCGGGACAGGGGGAACAGATACGCAGTATTTT.

The table lists this clone with a few counts. The V call is TRBV18, the J call TRBJ1-1; TRBD1 matches at 7 bases. The CDR3 has 15 amino acids. Trimming at V came to 6 bases and at J to 0 bases, leaving 7 bases not matched to a gene. Germline assignment: CDR1 KGHSH and CDR2 LQKENI. DNA for the CDR3: TGTGCCAGCTCCGGGACAGCGTTTATGAACACTGAAGCTTTCTTT. Amino acids: CASSGTAFMNTEAFF.

This clone was counted a few times. The chain recombines TRBV4-1 with TRBJ2-5; 9 bases fit TRBD2. There are 16 residues in the CDR3. The junction had 11 bases not matched to a gene; V was cut back by 2 bases and J by 7 bases. CDR1 and CDR2 (germline): MGHRA, YSYEKL. The chain's CDR3 is CASSQITGGAGGTQYF. CDR3 coding DNA: TGCGCCAGCAGCCAAATAACGGGGGGAGCGGGGGGGACCCAGTACTTC.

CDR3 sequence: CASSTVAESGYEQYF. CDR3 DNA: TGTGCCAGCAGCACAGTTGCGGAGAGCGGGTACGAGCAGTACTTC. The chain has TRBV7-2 and TRBJ2-7; TRBD2 might be the D (6 bases). Germline V gives CDR1 SGHTA, CDR2 FQGNSA. The CDR3 runs 15 residues. V was trimmed by 5 bases and J by 4 bases, leaving 18 bases between them.

The V and J genes are TRBV18 and TRBJ2-1; TRBD1 matches at 8 bases. In germline, CDR1 is KGHSH, CDR2 LQKENI. The CDR3 loop spans 15 amino acids. V lost 4 bases, J lost 1 base, and 3 bases stayed unmatched. The DNA of the CDR3 is TGTGCCAGCTCACAGGACAGGGCTTCCTACAATGAGCAGTTCTTC. The encoded protein is CASSQDRASYNEQFF.

The chain links TRBV5-1 to TRBJ2-7; TRBD2 matches 10 bases. Germline CDR1 SGHRS, CDR2 YFSETQ. This CDR3 has 16 residues. V lost 1 base, J lost 4 bases, and 8 bases stayed unmatched. CDR3 DNA sequence: TGCGCCAGCAGCTTGCGAAGCGGGGGGGCCCAGTACGAGCAGTACTTC. Its protein is CASSLRSGGAQYEQYF.

V and J are TRBV2 and TRBJ2-1; 9 positions agree with TRBD1. With 5 bases clipped from V and 3 bases from J, the junction kept 5 bases outside the gene matches. Germline-derived CDR1 and CDR2 are SNHLY and FYNNEI. This CDR3 has 15 residues. The CDR3 reads CASSPGQGYYNEQFF. The DNA for the CDR3 is TGTGCCAGCAGTCCGGGACAGGGCTACTACAATGAGCAGTTCTTC. Using reference TRBV2 and TRBJ2-1 for the parts outside the CDR3, the full variable domain is EPEVTQTPSHQVTQMGQEVILRCVPISNHLYFYWYRQILGQKVEFLVSFYNNEISEKSEIFDDQFSVERPDGSNFTLKIRSTKLEDSAMYFCASSPGQGYYNEQFFGPGTRLTVL.

The CDR3 is CAISGHGASGKKGYEQYF. In nucleotides, the CDR3 is TGTGCCATCAGTGGCCACGGAGCTAGCGGGAAGAAGGGTTACGAGCAGTACTTC. The V call is TRBV10-3, the J call TRBJ2-7, with 9 bases fitting TRBD2. The CDR3 is 18 amino acids. Germline CDR1 and CDR2: ENHRY and SYGVKD. Trimming at V came to 4 bases and at J to 4 bases, leaving 17 bases not matched to a gene.

The chain carries TRBV7-9 and TRBJ2-1, with D possibly being TRBD2 (6 bases). Germline CDR1 and CDR2: SEHNR and FQNEAQ (reference sequence). V lost 5 bases and J lost 7, with 18 bases in between. CDR3 size: 15 residues. The CDR3 spells CASSRTSQRLNEQFF. DNA for the CDR3: TGTGCCAGCAGCCGAACTAGCCAAAGGTTAAATGAGCAGTTCTTC.

This chain connects TRBV30 to TRBJ2-7, with D maybe TRBD2 (6 bases). The germline CDR1 and CDR2 sequences are GTSNPN and SVGIG (reference sequence). Trimming pared 0 bases from V and 0 bases from J, leaving 12 bases between. The CDR3 extends over 15 amino acids. In DNA form, the CDR3 reads TGTGCCTGGAGTGTATCCGCGGGGAGCTCCTACGAGCAGTACTTC. As protein: CAWSVSAGSSYEQYF.

The chain uses TRBV27 and TRBJ2-7, with 10 bases that match TRBD1. CDR1 and CDR2 (germline): MNHEY, SMNVEV (reference sequence). The CDR3 is 18 amino acids. The junction had 9 bases not matched to a gene; V was cut back by 0 bases and J by 1 base. The CDR3, as DNA: TGTGCCAGCAGTTTATCGTGGGGACAGGGGACCGGATCCTACGAGCAGTACTTC. It is translated as CASSLSWGQGTGSYEQYF.

This clone has only one observation. The chain links TRBV28 to TRBJ2-7, with TRBD1 matching 7 bases. Germline V gene sequence: CDR1 MDHEN, CDR2 SYDVKM. The CDR3 length is 16 residues. Trimming removed 2 bases from V and 2 bases from J; junction bases left unmatched: 9. CDR3 sequence reads: CASSLLPGQRAYEQYF. CDR3 in DNA: TGTGCCAGCAGTTTACTCCCGGGACAGAGGGCCTACGAGCAGTACTTC.

V gene TRBV7-9 combines with J gene TRBJ2-1; TRBD2 matches at 9 bases. V trimming: 5 bases; J trimming: 3 bases; junction bases outside the gene matches: 8. Per germline, CDR1 SEHNR and CDR2 FQNEAQ (reference sequence). This CDR3 is 16 amino acids long. This chain's CDR3 is CASSPRVAGDYNEQFF. CDR3 bases: TGTGCCAGCAGCCCTCGGGTAGCGGGGGACTACAATGAGCAGTTCTTC.

This clone was seen only once. The CDR3 ends on some other residue instead of the conserved phenylalanine or tryptophan, so this is likely a read error. The DNA is omitted, as the CDR3 cannot be located on it reliably, and the CDR3 follows TCRdb's listing. The J gene is TRBJ1-2, the V gene TRBV9; the D segment call TRBD1 is taken from the table without a DNA check. 8 amino acids form the CDR3, both terminal residues included. Germline V gene lookup returns CDR1 SGDLS and CDR2 YYNGEE. The CDR3 is CASSVIGV.

The chain employs TRBV19 and TRBJ1-1; a possible D gene is TRBD1 (5 bases). Per germline, CDR1 LNHDA and CDR2 SQIVND (reference sequence). The V gene lost 5 bases and the J gene lost 3 bases, with 16 bases spanning the gap. CDR3 length: 15 residues. CDR3 nucleotides: TGTGCCAGTAGTGCGATGGGAGGGGTCGACACTGAAGCTTTCTTT. As protein: CASSAMGGVDTEAFF.

V is TRBV7-9 and J is TRBJ2-3; 8 bases match TRBD2. This CDR3 comprises 17 residues. J gave up 4 bases and V 3 bases, and 12 bases lay outside the gene matches. Germline CDR1 is SEHNR and CDR2 is FQNEAQ (reference sequence). The CDR3 loop reads CASSFLYSSGSADTQYF. CDR3 DNA sequence: TGTGCCAGCAGCTTCCTTTACTCAAGCGGGAGCGCAGATACGCAGTATTTT.

The V call is TRBV5-6, the J call TRBJ2-7, with a tentative D call TRBD1 (7 bases). Germline CDR1 reads SGHDT; CDR2 reads YYEEEE. This CDR3 contains 14 residues. V lost 1 base, J lost 2 bases, and 10 bases lay in between. The CDR3 coding sequence is TGTGCCAGCAGCTTGACAGGGGAGGCCTACGAGCAGTACTTC. It is translated as CASSLTGEAYEQYF.

The chain carries TRBV28 and TRBJ2-7; 7 positions agree with TRBD1. With 5 bases clipped from V and 3 bases from J, the junction kept 16 bases outside the gene matches. Germline loops: CDR1 MDHEN, CDR2 SYDVKM. This CDR3 contains 17 residues. The CDR3 protein is CASSRDSLNTKRYEQYF. CDR3 nucleotides: TGTGCCAGCAGTCGGGACAGCCTCAATACGAAGCGCTACGAGCAGTACTTC.

This clone was counted a few times. In DNA, the CDR3 is TGTGCCAGCGTGATGGGGGGCTCCTACGAGCAGTACTTC. It yields the protein CASVMGGSYEQYF. This chain joins TRBV6-1 and TRBJ2-7; a weak D match, TRBD2 (6 bases). The CDR3 loop spans 13 amino acids. The V end was cut by 8 bases, the J end by 0 bases, with 11 bases between. The V gene's germline CDR1 is MNHNS and CDR2 SASEGT.

J is TRBJ1-3 and V is TRBV27; D unresolved. Deletions cut 0 bases from V and 4 bases from J, with 7 bases between. The CDR3 totals 14 residues. CDR1 is MNHEY and CDR2 is SMNVEV in the germline V gene (reference sequence). Here the CDR3 reads CASSLSAGGNTIYF. DNA of the CDR3: TGTGCCAGCAGTTTATCAGCAGGAGGAAACACCATATATTTT.

The chain is built from TRBV4-3 and TRBJ2-7; 9 positions agree with TRBD2. The trim removed 1 base at V and 0 bases at J, leaving 4 bases unmatched. The germline CDR1 and CDR2 sequences are LGHNA and YSLEER. The CDR3 runs 16 residues. The CDR3 protein is CASSQGRLADSYEQYF. The CDR3 coding sequence is TGCGCCAGCAGCCAAGGTCGACTAGCGGACTCCTACGAGCAGTACTTC.

The chain recombines TRBV4-3 with TRBJ1-2; D uncertain. The CDR3 contains 15 residues. The germline CDR1 and CDR2 sequences are LGHNA and YSLEER. Trimming removed 0 bases from V and 5 bases from J, with 13 bases in between. Written as DNA, the CDR3 is TGCGCCAGCAGCCAAGAGTTCAACAGAAATTATGGCTACACCTTC. This encodes CASSQEFNRNYGYTF.

Comment on this clone: The final CDR3 position lacks the conserved phenylalanine or tryptophan, pointing to a likely read error. The chain combines TRBV5-8 with TRBJ1-2; 9 bases align to TRBD1. Germline loops: CDR1 SGHTS, CDR2 YDEGEE. V trimming: 2 bases; J trimming: 3 bases; junction bases outside the gene matches: 11. The CDR3 loop spans 17 amino acids. The DNA for the CDR3 is TGTGCCAGCAGCTTTGTAGGGTCCACAGGGGGCCACTATGGCTACACCGTC. Protein: CASSFVGSTGGHYGYTV.

This clone was counted only a few times. Other DNA sequences of this sample code for an identical CDR3. The chain carries TRBV6-1 and TRBJ1-6; no clear D. Germline CDR1 MNHNS, CDR2 SASEGT. This CDR3 spans 14 amino acids. The V gene lost 7 bases and the J gene lost 6 bases, with 13 bases spanning the gap. The CDR3 protein is CASISTGSNSPLHF. In nucleotides, the CDR3 is TGTGCCAGCATTTCAACGGGGTCTAATTCACCCCTCCACTTT.

The V call is TRBV25-1, the J call TRBJ1-1; 10 bases are a match to TRBD1. V lost 4 bases and J lost 8; bases outside the gene matches: 7. From germline, CDR1 is MGHDK and CDR2 SYGVNS. The CDR3 length is 14 residues. CDR3 coding DNA: TGTGCCAGCAGTGCCGACAGGGGGCAAGTCGAAGCTTTCTTT. It specifies CASSADRGQVEAFF. The whole variable domain, remainder taken from reference TRBV25-1 and TRBJ1-1, is EADIYQTPRYLVIGTGKKITLECSQTMGHDKMYWYQQDPGMELHLIHYSYGVNSTEKGDLSSESTVSRIRTEHFPLTLESARPSHTSQYLCASSADRGQVEAFFGQGTRLTVV.

The chain joins TRBV7-2 to TRBJ2-3; D perhaps matches TRBD2 (7 bases). This CDR3 contains 16 residues. Germline CDR1 and CDR2: SGHTA and FQGNSA. V shed 3 bases and J shed 3 bases, with 16 bases lying between them. Here the CDR3 DNA reads TGTGCCAGCAGCTTTGGCGAGGGGGGGCGTACAGATACGCAGTATTTT. This gives the protein CASSFGEGGRTDTQYF.

This rearrangement joins TRBV27 to TRBJ1-5, with D unclear. The ends were cut back, 4 bases at V and 0 bases at J, with 4 bases in the middle. Per germline, CDR1 MNHEY and CDR2 SMNVEV (reference sequence). CDR3 length: 13 amino acids. The CDR3 nucleotides read TGTGCCAGCAGTTACAGTAGCAATCAGCCCCAGCATTTT. It codes for CASSYSSNQPQHF.